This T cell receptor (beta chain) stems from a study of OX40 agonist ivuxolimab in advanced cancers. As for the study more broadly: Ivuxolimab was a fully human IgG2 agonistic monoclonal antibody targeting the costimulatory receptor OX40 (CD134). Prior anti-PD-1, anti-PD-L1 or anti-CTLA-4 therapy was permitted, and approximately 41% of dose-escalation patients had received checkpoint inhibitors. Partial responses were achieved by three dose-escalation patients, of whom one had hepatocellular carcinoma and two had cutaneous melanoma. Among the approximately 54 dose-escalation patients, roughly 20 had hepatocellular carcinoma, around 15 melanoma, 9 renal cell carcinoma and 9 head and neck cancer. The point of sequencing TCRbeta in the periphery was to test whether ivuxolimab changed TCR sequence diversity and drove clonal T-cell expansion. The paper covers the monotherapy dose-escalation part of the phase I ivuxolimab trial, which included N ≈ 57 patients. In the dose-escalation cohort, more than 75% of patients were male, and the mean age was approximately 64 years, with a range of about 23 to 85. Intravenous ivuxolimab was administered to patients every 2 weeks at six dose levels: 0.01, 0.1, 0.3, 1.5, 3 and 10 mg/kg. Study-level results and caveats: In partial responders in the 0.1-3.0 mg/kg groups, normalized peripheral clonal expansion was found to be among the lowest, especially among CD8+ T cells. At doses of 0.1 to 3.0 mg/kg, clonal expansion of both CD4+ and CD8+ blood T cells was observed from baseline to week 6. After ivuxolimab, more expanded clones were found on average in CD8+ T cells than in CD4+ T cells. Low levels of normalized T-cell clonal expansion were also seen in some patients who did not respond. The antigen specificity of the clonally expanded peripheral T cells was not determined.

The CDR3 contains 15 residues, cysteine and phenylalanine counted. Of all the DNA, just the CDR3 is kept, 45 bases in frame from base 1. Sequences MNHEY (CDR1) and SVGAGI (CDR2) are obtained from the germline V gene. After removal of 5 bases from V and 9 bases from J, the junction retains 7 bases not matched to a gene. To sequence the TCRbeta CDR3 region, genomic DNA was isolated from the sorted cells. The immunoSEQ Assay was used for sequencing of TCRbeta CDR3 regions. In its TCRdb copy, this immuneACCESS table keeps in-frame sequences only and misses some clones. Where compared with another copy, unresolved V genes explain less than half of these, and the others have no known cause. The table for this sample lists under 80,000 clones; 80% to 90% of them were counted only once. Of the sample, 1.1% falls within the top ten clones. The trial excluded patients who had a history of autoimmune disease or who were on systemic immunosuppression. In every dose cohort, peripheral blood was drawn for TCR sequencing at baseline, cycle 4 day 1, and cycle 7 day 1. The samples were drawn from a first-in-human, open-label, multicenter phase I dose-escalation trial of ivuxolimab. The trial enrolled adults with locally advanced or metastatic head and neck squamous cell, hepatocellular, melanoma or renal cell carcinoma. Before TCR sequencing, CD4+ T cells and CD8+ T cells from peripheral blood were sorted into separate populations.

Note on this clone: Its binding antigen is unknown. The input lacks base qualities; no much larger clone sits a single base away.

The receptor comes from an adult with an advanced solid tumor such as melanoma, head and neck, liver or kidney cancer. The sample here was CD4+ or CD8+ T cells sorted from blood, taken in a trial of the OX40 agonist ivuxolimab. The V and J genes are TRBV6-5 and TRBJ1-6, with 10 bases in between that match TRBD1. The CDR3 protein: CASSRGGTGASPLHF. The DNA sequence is TGTGCCAGCAGTCGCGGCGGGACAGGGGCTTCACCCCTCCACTTT.